The clone carrying this TCR beta chain was observed a handful of times. Antigen unknown. TCRdb processed the 5' RACE reads anew with MiXCR; each CDR3 protein has one entry. The profile shows about 540,000 distinct CDR3 sequences, approximately 11% of them singletons. The CDR3 has 15 residues. This specimen belongs to a study of CD8 T cells in ankylosing spondylitis. The study's findings and limits: Ankylosing spondylitis blood seemed to carry a telltale TCR beta motif made of roughly 8 highly homologous variants.

Specimen: blood, either unsorted or a sorted T cell fraction (not recorded which). J is TRBJ2-1 and V is TRBV21-1; the table's D call, TRBD2, was not checked against the DNA. TRBV21-1 is a pseudogene. This receptor was identified in a male donor with ankylosing spondylitis. The CDR3 nucleotides are TGTGCCAGCAGCTCGCGACTAGCGGGAGAGGATGAGCAGTTCTTC. Its translation: CASSSRLAGEDEQFF.